Listed below are T cell receptor beta chains from one sample, sequenced in a study of cytotoxic CD8 clonotypes in ibrutinib-treated CLL. The protocol was immunoSEQ multiplex PCR, while the TCRdb copy is restricted to in-frame clones and leaves out a portion. This table holds about 92,000 clones, roughly three quarters found once. The material was PBMCs, obtained after 24 months of ibrutinib treatment. Receptor source: a human donor with chronic lymphocytic leukemia. Each CDR3 is given with its conserved first and last residue. The D gene is left open where the match is weak. For some rows the clone size is stated as once, few or many, or as a class when expanded; others skip it.

v_call,clone_size,d_call,j_call,cdr3_nt,cdr3_aa
TRBV2,.,.,TRBJ1-2,TGTGCCAGCAGTGGGAAGACAGTCAATAACTATGGCTACACCTTC,CASSGKTVNNYGYTF
TRBV2,.,TRBD1,TRBJ2-7,TGTGCCAGCGAAAAACAGGGGAGCAACGAGCAGTACTTC,CASEKQGSNEQYF
TRBV7-8,.,TRBD1,TRBJ1-2,TGTGCCAGCAGCTTAGAGGGGACAGGGGGAAACTATGGCTACACCTTC,CASSLEGTGGNYGYTF
TRBV2,once,TRBD1,TRBJ1-1,TGTGCCAGCAGGGAACAGGGGCGAGGAGCTGAAGCTTTCTTT,CASREQGRGAEAFF
TRBV27,few,.,TRBJ1-2,TGTGCCAGCAGTTTAGGGGACGGACGTCTCCCCTATGGCTACACCTTC,CASSLGDGRLPYGYTF
TRBV5-6,.,.,TRBJ1-1,TGTGCCAGCAGCTTCCCAGGGGTGCCCAACACTGAAGCTTTCTTT,CASSFPGVPNTEAFF
TRBV6-1,.,.,TRBJ2-4,TGTGCCAGCCTTGGGCAGTACCTAGCCAAAAACATTCAGTACTTC,CASLGQYLAKNIQYF
TRBV5-6,.,.,TRBJ1-5,TGTGCCAGCAGCTTTTTCGGGGTCAGTACTCAGCCCCAGCATTTT,CASSFFGVSTQPQHF
TRBV9,once,.,TRBJ2-5,TGTGCCAGCAGCCCAGAGGGGGGACTTCAAGAGACCCAGTACTTC,CASSPEGGLQETQYF
TRBV6-1,.,.,TRBJ2-5,TGTGCCAGCATCTCACTACCCCAAGAGACCCAGTACTTC,CASISLPQETQYF
TRBV2,.,TRBD1,TRBJ1-4,TGTGCCAGCAGTGCCGTTTGGGGGACAGATGAAAAACTGTTTTTT,CASSAVWGTDEKLFF
TRBV18,.,.,TRBJ2-7,TGTGCCAGCTCACATGACACCTACGAGCAGTACTTC,CASSHDTYEQYF
TRBV5-5,.,.,TRBJ1-5,TGTGCCAGCAGCTTGCTAAAGAATCAGCCCCAGCATTTT,CASSLLKNQPQHF
TRBV19,few,.,TRBJ1-5,TGTGCCAGTACCTCCGGGAGGACGACCCAGCATTTT,CASTSGRTTQHF
TRBV2,.,.,TRBJ2-3,TGTGCCAGCAAGGCCAGGTCAAAGGTGGATACGCAGTATTTT,CASKARSKVDTQYF
TRBV19,.,TRBD1,TRBJ1-1,TGTGCCAGTAGAGACCCCGGGACAGGGTCCGGGGGCACTGAAGCTTTCTTT,CASRDPGTGSGGTEAFF
TRBV6-1,.,.,TRBJ1-2,TGTGCCAGCAGGAGGGGGATACAAAACTATGGCTACACCTTC,CASRRGIQNYGYTF
TRBV19,.,.,TRBJ2-7,TGTGCCACCACTATTTTAGGTAGCGGAGGAGCCTACGAGCAGTACTTC,CATTILGSGGAYEQYF
TRBV7-7,.,.,TRBJ2-5,TGTGCTAGCAGCCTTCTCGGGGCCTCTCAAGAGACCCAGTACTTC,CASSLLGASQETQYF
TRBV7-2,.,.,TRBJ1-2,TGTGCCAGCAGCTACAACAGGGTCCTGCTCAATGGCTACACCTTC,CASSYNRVLLNGYTF
TRBV7-3,.,TRBD2,TRBJ2-5,TGTGCCAGCAGCTTAGCACTAGCGGGAGGCCAAGAGACCCAGTACTTC,CASSLALAGGQETQYF
TRBV7-3,.,TRBD2,TRBJ2-3,TGTGCCAGCAGCTTAGTAGCTAGCGGGAGAGTCGATACGCAGTATTTT,CASSLVASGRVDTQYF
TRBV5-6,.,.,TRBJ1-5,TGTGCCAGCAGCTTGTCTTGGACAGGCAATCAGCCCCAGCATTTT,CASSLSWTGNQPQHF
TRBV5-1,.,.,TRBJ1-1,TGCGCCAGCAGCTTGGGCGCGGGCCGGATGAACACTGAAGCTTTCTTT,CASSLGAGRMNTEAFF
TRBV10-1,.,TRBD1,TRBJ1-2,TGCGCCAGCGCCCGCGGACAGGGCCATTATGGCTACACCTTC,CASARGQGHYGYTF
TRBV4-3,.,.,TRBJ2-1,TGCGCCAGCAGCCAAGATCGCAGGGCCGAGCAGTTCTTC,CASSQDRRAEQFF
TRBV7-8,.,.,TRBJ1-1,TGTGCCAGCAGCTTACTGGGGGCGGGGACTGAAGCTTTCTTT,CASSLLGAGTEAFF
TRBV5-1,.,TRBD1,TRBJ2-7,TGCGCCAGCAGCTCGGGACAGGGGGACGAGCAGTACTTC,CASSSGQGDEQYF
TRBV29-1,.,.,TRBJ1-2,TGCAGCGTAGCCACCGGGATTAGCCAGGATGGCTACACCTTC,CSVATGISQDGYTF
TRBV10-3,.,TRBD2,TRBJ2-7,TGTGCCATCAGTGAGTCTTGGGAGGGATCCTACGAGCAGTACTTC,CAISESWEGSYEQYF
TRBV5-1,few,TRBD2,TRBJ2-1,TGCGCCAGCAGCCACCAAAGCGGGAGAGTAGGGAATGAGCAGTTCTTC,CASSHQSGRVGNEQFF
TRBV10-3,.,.,TRBJ1-6,TGTGCCATCAGTGAAGGGGGGAATTCACCCCTCCACTTT,CAISEGGNSPLHF
TRBV6-1,.,.,TRBJ2-1,TGTGCCGCCCAGCGAGTGAATGAGCAGTTCTTC,CAAQRVNEQFF
TRBV18,few,TRBD1,TRBJ1-1,TGTGCCAGCTCACCCTCCAGGGGGGAACTTAGCACTGAAGCTTTCTTT,CASSPSRGELSTEAFF
TRBV6-1,.,.,TRBJ2-1,TGTGCCAGCTCTCCCCGTACGGAGCAGTTCTTC,CASSPRTEQFF
TRBV7-9,.,TRBD2,TRBJ2-7,TGTGCCAGCAGCCGGGGGGAGCGGCCAGGCGAGCAGTACTTC,CASSRGERPGEQYF
TRBV7-2,.,TRBD2,TRBJ2-3,TGTGCCAGCAGCCCCCCGGGGGGGCGAGCGCAGTATTTT,CASSPPGGRAQYF
TRBV6-1,.,.,TRBJ1-1,TGTGCCAGCAAAATGGACAGAAACACTGAAGCTTTCTTT,CASKMDRNTEAFF
TRBV4-3,.,TRBD1,TRBJ1-4,TGCGCCAGCAGCCCACAGGGGACAACTAATGAAAAACTGTTTTTT,CASSPQGTTNEKLFF
TRBV11-2,.,TRBD1,TRBJ2-6,TGTGCCACTACCGGACAGGGAACTGGGGCCAACGTCCTGACTTTC,CATTGQGTGANVLTF
TRBV18,.,.,TRBJ1-2,TGTGCCAGCTCACCACCGCAAACCCACTATGGCTACACCTTC,CASSPPQTHYGYTF